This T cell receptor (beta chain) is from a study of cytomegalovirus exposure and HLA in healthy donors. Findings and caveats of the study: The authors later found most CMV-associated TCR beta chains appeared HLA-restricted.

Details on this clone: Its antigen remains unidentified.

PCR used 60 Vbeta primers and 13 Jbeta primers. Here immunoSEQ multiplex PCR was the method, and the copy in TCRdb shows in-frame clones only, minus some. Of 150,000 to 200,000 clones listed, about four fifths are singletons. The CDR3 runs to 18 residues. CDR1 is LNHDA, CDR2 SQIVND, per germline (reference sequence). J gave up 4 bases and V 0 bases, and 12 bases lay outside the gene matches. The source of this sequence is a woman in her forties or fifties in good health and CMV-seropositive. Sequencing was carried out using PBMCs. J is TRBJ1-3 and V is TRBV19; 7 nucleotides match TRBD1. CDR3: CASSIEGQVSNLGNTIYF. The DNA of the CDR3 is TGTGCCAGTAGTATAGAAGGACAGGTTTCAAACCTGGGAAACACCATATATTTT.